The sample holds a few counts of the clone carrying this TCR beta chain. Its antigen is still unknown. Following RNA extraction, reverse transcription yielded cDNA that acted as the sequencing template. Assay: immunoSEQ multiplex PCR; the TCRdb copy retains only in-frame clones and omits some. The table has over 100,000 clones, approximately 48% seen once. In alopecia areata patients, both lesional scalp punch biopsies and peripheral blood were collected. The data were obtained in a study of CD8+ T cells in alopecia areata. Broader study findings: Scalp specimens additionally yield sequences from normal skin's resident alphabeta T cells.

V lost 3 bases and J lost 1; bases outside the gene matches: 3. Germline assignment: CDR1 SNHLY and CDR2 FYNNEI. This CDR3 has 15 residues. The rearrangement links TRBV2 to TRBJ1-1; 9 bases align to TRBD1. This TCR came from a human donor with alopecia areata. The material was CD8+ T cells sorted from blood, obtained at week 0. The CDR3 reads CASSDPTGGNTEAFF. CDR3 sequence (DNA): TGTGCCAGCAGTGACCCGACAGGGGGGAACACTGAAGCTTTCTTT. The full variable domain, in which reference TRBV2 and TRBJ1-1 provide the parts outside the CDR3, is EPEVTQTPSHQVTQMGQEVILRCVPISNHLYFYWYRQILGQKVEFLVSFYNNEISEKSEIFDDQFSVERPDGSNFTLKIRSTKLEDSAMYFCASSDPTGGNTEAFFGQGTRLTVV.